These 30 T cell receptor beta chains were sequenced from one sample in a study of T cells in Graves' hyperthyroidism and ophthalmopathy. Regions amplified from RNA transcripts were the TCR beta CDR3 regions. HTBI primers drove first-round RT-PCR of the TCR CDR3. TCRdb fed the multiplex PCR reads into MiXCR, producing one record per CDR3 protein. The repertoire holds 150,000 or so distinct CDR3 sequences, roughly 10% seen once, with roughly 23% in the top ten. Sample: blood. These TCRs come from a woman aged 18-35 years with Graves' hyperthyroidism that later progressed to Graves' ophthalmopathy.

This clonotype was detected ten times or more. The CDR3, as DNA: TGCGCCAGCAGCGCTAACCCGACAGGGGAAGCTTTCTTT. It is translated as CASSANPTGEAFF. This sequence joins TRBV5-1 and TRBJ1-1; TRBD1 matches 7 bases. Germline trimming cut 4 bases from V and 8 bases from J; bases unmatched to any gene: 8. The CDR3 sequence is 13 residues long. The germline CDR1 and CDR2 sequences are SGHRS and YFSETQ.

This clonotype has more than one count but fewer than ten. The V and J genes are TRBV3-1 and TRBJ2-3; D might be TRBD1 (6 bases). The V gene's germline CDR1 is LGHDT and CDR2 YNNKEL (reference sequence). Trimming took 2 bases from V and 2 from J, leaving 20 bases between them. CDR3 length equals 18 residues. The CDR3: CASSQPRDQGIITDTQYF. CDR3 in DNA: TGTGCCAGCAGCCAACCTCGGGACCAGGGGATTATCACAGATACGCAGTATTTT.

At least ten counts were recorded for this clonotype. The chain carries TRBV9 and TRBJ1-1, with D tentatively TRBD1 (6 bases). The ends were cut back, 4 bases at V and 8 bases at J, with 12 bases in the middle. Germline V CDR1 and CDR2: SGDLS, YYNGEE. This CDR3 has 12 residues. The CDR3 DNA reads as TGTGCCAGCAGCCGAGGGGGGTCGGAAGCTTTCTTT. It is translated as CASSRGGSEAFF. Full variable domain (outside the CDR3, taken from reference TRBV9 and TRBJ1-1): DSGVTQTPKHLITATGQRVTLRCSPRSGDLSVYWYQQSLDQGLQFLIQYYNGEERAKGNILERFSAQQFPDLHSELNLSSLELGDSALYFCASSRGGSEAFFGQGTRLTVV.

In its sample, this clonotype was seen many times. The J gene is TRBJ2-2, the V gene TRBV24-1; 8 nucleotides agree with TRBD1. J was trimmed by 3 bases and V by 5 bases; bases with no gene match: 7. The CDR3 is 16 residues long. Germline CDR1 is KGHDR and CDR2 is SFDVKD. DNA for the CDR3: TGTGCCACCAGTGTCTCGGACAGGGATCACACCGGGGAGCTGTTTTTT. This encodes CATSVSDRDHTGELFF.

This clonotype was seen at least ten times. This chain connects TRBV7-9 to TRBJ2-2; TRBD2 is a possible D gene (7 bases). V was clipped by 0 bases and J by 7 bases, with 12 bases between them. This CDR3 spans 15 amino acids. The germline V gene has CDR1 SEHNR and CDR2 FQNEAQ (reference sequence). CDR3 sequence (DNA): TGTGCCAGCAGCTTAGCCTCCGGGGGGCGCGGGGAGCTGTTTTTT. Encoded protein: CASSLASGGRGELFF.

This clonotype showed up many times. The chain has TRBV27 and TRBJ2-7, with D perhaps matching TRBD1 (5 bases). The CDR3 is 12 amino acids. Germline values: CDR1 MNHEY, CDR2 SMNVEV (reference sequence). V was shortened by 4 bases and J by 6 bases, with 10 bases between the two germline ends. CDR3 nucleotide sequence: TGTGCCAGCAGTTCCAGGGTGGCCGAGCAGTACTTC. Protein sequence: CASSSRVAEQYF.

This clonotype was recorded many times. The chain recombines TRBV6-1 with TRBJ1-2; D unresolved. Germline-derived CDR1 and CDR2 are MNHNS and SASEGT. V was cut by 5 bases and J by 8 bases, with 24 bases left in between. This CDR3 spans 16 amino acids. The CDR3 DNA reads TGTGCCAGCAGTCCCCTTCTCGGGAGGGCGCGGAGGGGCTACACCTTC. Protein sequence: CASSPLLGRARRGYTF.

In this sample, this clonotype turned up many times. The rearrangement joins TRBV24-1 to TRBJ2-5, with 7 bases that match TRBD1. V shed 3 bases and J 5 bases; nucleotides not matched to a gene: 11. This CDR3 region has 16 residues. Germline values: CDR1 KGHDR, CDR2 SFDVKD. CDR3 DNA: TGTGCCACCAGTGATCGAACCGGGACAGTTCGGGAGACCCAGTACTTC. Translating it yields CATSDRTGTVRETQYF.

This clonotype was observed at least ten times. J is TRBJ1-4 and V is TRBV7-9; tentative D call: TRBD1 (6 bases). The V end lost 1 base, the J end lost 7 bases, and 13 bases lay between the germline ends. The CDR3 spans 15 residues. CDR1 SEHNR and CDR2 FQNEAQ come from the germline V gene (reference sequence). CDR3 in amino acids: CASSLEGGRVEKLFF. The CDR3 region has the DNA TGTGCCAGCAGCTTAGAGGGGGGGCGCGTTGAAAAACTGTTTTTT.

The chain is built from TRBV19 and TRBJ2-1, with D perhaps being TRBD1 or TRBD2 (5 bases each). V lost 4 bases and J 2 bases, leaving 9 bases between the germline ends. The length of the CDR3 is 14 residues. Germline assignment: CDR1 LNHDA and CDR2 SQIVND (reference sequence). CDR3 loop: CASSTGTAYNEQFF. CDR3 nucleotide sequence: TGTGCCAGTAGTACCGGGACGGCCTACAATGAGCAGTTCTTC. The full variable domain, completed using reference TRBV19 and TRBJ2-1, is DGGITQSPKYLFRKEGQNVTLSCEQNLNHDAMYWYRQDPGQGLRLIYYSQIVNDFQKGDIAEGYSVSREKKESFPLTVTSAQKNPTAFYLCASSTGTAYNEQFFGPGTRLTVL.

In its sample, this clonotype was seen many times. V gene TRBV12-3 or TRBV12-4 combines with J gene TRBJ1-2; D perhaps matches TRBD1 (5 bases). The length of the CDR3 is 14 residues. The V and J ends lost 4 bases and 2 bases respectively, with 11 bases between them. CDR3 bases: TGTGCCAGCAGTTCCCGACAGATAAACTATGGCTACACCTTC. Encoded protein: CASSSRQINYGYTF.

V usage is TRBV4-1 and J usage is TRBJ2-1, with 8 bases lining up with TRBD1. CDR3 length: 17 amino acids. Germline V lookup: CDR1 MGHRA, CDR2 YSYEKL. V lost 5 bases to trimming and J lost 4 bases; unmatched junction nucleotides: 13. CDR3 in amino acids: CASSGLPRQGNYNEQFF. The DNA of the CDR3 is TGCGCCAGCAGCGGCTTGCCTAGACAGGGGAATTACAATGAGCAGTTCTTC.

This clonotype was seen many times. This rearrangement joins TRBV9 to TRBJ1-2; the D is unclear. Trimming removed 0 bases from V and 8 bases from J, with 14 bases in between. Per the germline V gene, CDR1 is SGDLS and CDR2 is YYNGEE. CDR3 size: 14 residues. CDR3 sequence (DNA): TGTGCCAGCAGCGTAGCTCCAGGTGGCTACGGCTACACCTTC. Translated: CASSVAPGGYGYTF.

This clonotype occurred many times. This chain joins TRBV28 and TRBJ1-1, with TRBD1 identical over 8 bases. J was trimmed by 5 bases and V by 4 bases; bases with no gene match: 6. Per the germline V gene, CDR1 is MDHEN and CDR2 is SYDVKM. The CDR3 has 14 amino acids. The chain's CDR3 is CASSSKTGVTEAFF. CDR3 sequence (DNA): TGTGCCAGCAGTTCAAAGACAGGGGTGACTGAAGCTTTCTTT.

The J gene is TRBJ2-6, the V gene TRBV4-1; D perhaps matches TRBD2 (6 bases). This CDR3 is built from 18 residues. Germline V lookup: CDR1 MGHRA, CDR2 YSYEKL. The germline V and J ends were trimmed by 1 base and 0 bases, with 13 bases remaining between them. The CDR3, as DNA: TGCGCCAGCAGCCAAGGGAGGGACGGGAGCTCTGGGGCCAACGTCCTGACTTTC. It encodes CASSQGRDGSSGANVLTF.

Ten or more counts support this clonotype. The gene calls are TRBV6-1 and TRBJ1-1; no clear D gene. Germline CDR1 and CDR2: MNHNS and SASEGT. The CDR3 sequence is 14 residues long. V lost 2 bases and J 4 bases, leaving 11 bases between the germline ends. CDR3: CASSEPSGSTEAFF. CDR3 in DNA: TGTGCCAGCAGTGAACCGTCGGGGAGCACTGAAGCTTTCTTT.

This clonotype was picked up many times. The V and J genes are TRBV7-9 and TRBJ1-6; possibly TRBD1 for D (5 bases). V lost 8 bases and J lost 6, with 11 bases in between. Germline V lookup: CDR1 SEHNR, CDR2 FQNEAQ (reference sequence). The CDR3 consists of 13 residues. The CDR3: CASESGGNSPLHF. In DNA, the CDR3 is TGTGCCAGCGAGTCTGGGGGTAATTCACCCCTCCACTTT.

This clonotype counts as medium-sized. The genes are TRBV6-1 and TRBJ2-5; D remains ambiguous. V was cut by 6 bases and J by 5 bases, with 13 bases left in between. The CDR3 is made up of 13 amino acids. Germline V gives CDR1 MNHNS, CDR2 SASEGT. This CDR3 reads CASRKGARETQYF. CDR3 nucleotides: TGTGCCAGCAGAAAAGGAGCCCGGGAGACCCAGTACTTC.

The gene calls are TRBV9 and TRBJ2-3; 11 nucleotides line up with TRBD1. Trimming took 0 bases from V and 6 from J; bases not matched to a gene: 6. This CDR3 is built from 16 residues. CDR1 is SGDLS and CDR2 is YYNGEE in the germline V gene. The CDR3: CASSVGLGQGADTQYF. CDR3 DNA sequence: TGTGCCAGCAGCGTAGGTCTTGGACAGGGGGCGGATACGCAGTATTTT.

There are many counts of this clonotype. The V and J genes are TRBV18 and TRBJ2-7; 10 bases map to TRBD1. Germline trimming cut 0 bases from V and 5 bases from J; bases unmatched to any gene: 1. Germline V lookup: CDR1 KGHSH, CDR2 LQKENI. The CDR3 totals 14 residues. The CDR3 here is CASSPPDRGDEQYF. The CDR3 DNA is TGTGCCAGCTCACCACCGGACAGGGGGGACGAGCAGTACTTC.

This clonotype was seen ten or more times. The chain couples TRBV6-1 to TRBJ2-1; a possible D gene is TRBD2 (5 bases). The CDR3 loop spans 13 amino acids. The V end was cut by 8 bases, the J end by 6 bases, with 14 bases between. The germline V gene encodes CDR1 MNHNS and CDR2 SASEGT. CDR3 DNA: TGTGCCAGCGAGGTTACTAGTCTCAATGAGCAGTTCTTC. Translating it yields CASEVTSLNEQFF.

This clonotype was recorded many times. The chain uses TRBV7-9 and TRBJ2-2, with D maybe TRBD2 (6 bases). The V and J ends lost 6 bases and 8 bases respectively, with 19 bases between them. CDR1 is SEHNR and CDR2 is FQNEAQ in the germline V gene (reference sequence). The CDR3 has 15 amino acids. This CDR3 reads CASRSRDQGGGELFF. The DNA of the CDR3 is TGTGCCAGCAGATCAAGAGATCAGGGAGGAGGGGAGCTGTTTTTT.

The sample holds many counts of this clonotype. The V and J genes are TRBV12-3 or TRBV12-4 and TRBJ1-2; 10 bases match TRBD1. Unmatched junction bases numbered 6, after V lost 1 base and J lost 4 bases. There are 16 residues in the CDR3. The DNA for the CDR3 is TGTGCCAGCAGTTTAGAGCGGGACAGGGGCGTCTATGGCTACACCTTC. Translation gives CASSLERDRGVYGYTF.

This clonotype was recorded many times. The chain recombines TRBV20-1 with TRBJ1-1; the D gene is possibly TRBD1 (5 bases). The CDR3 length is 15 residues. CDR1 is DFQATT, CDR2 SNEGSKA, per germline (reference sequence). The ends were cut back, 3 bases at V and 3 bases at J, with 17 bases in the middle. CDR3 protein: CSASNSGTGHTEAFF. The CDR3 nucleotides read TGCAGTGCTAGCAACTCCGGGACCGGGCACACTGAAGCTTTCTTT.

This chain connects TRBV30 to TRBJ1-4; D is ambiguous. The ends were cut back, 1 base at V and 8 bases at J, with 20 bases in the middle. The V gene's germline CDR1 is GTSNPN and CDR2 SVGIG (reference sequence). The CDR3 has 16 residues. The CDR3 region is CAWSESQLRRIEKLFF. CDR3 sequence (DNA): TGTGCCTGGAGTGAATCTCAGCTACGAAGAATAGAAAAACTGTTTTTT.

This clonotype appeared many times. The chain is built from TRBV7-2 and TRBJ1-5; no clear D. The CDR3 is 13 residues long. Between the trimmed V and J ends, which lost 5 bases and 6 bases, there was a span of 11 bases. Germline CDR1 reads SGHTA; CDR2 reads FQGNSA. This CDR3 is CASSAENFQPQHF. The CDR3 nucleotides read TGTGCCAGCAGCGCAGAGAACTTTCAGCCCCAGCATTTT.

This clonotype was seen repeatedly, ten times or more. The chain links TRBV5-1 to TRBJ2-7; D possibly corresponds to TRBD1 (6 bases). Germline V lookup: CDR1 SGHRS, CDR2 YFSETQ. V shed 4 bases and J shed 2 bases, with 13 bases lying between them. The CDR3 runs 14 residues. The chain's CDR3 is CASSPQGNAYEQYF. CDR3 nucleotides: TGCGCCAGCAGCCCACAGGGAAATGCCTACGAGCAGTACTTC.

This clonotype turned up a few times. V and J are TRBV4-1 and TRBJ2-2; TRBD1 matches 7 bases. With V trimmed by 4 bases and J by 6 bases, 17 bases remained unmatched. Germline CDR1 is MGHRA and CDR2 is YSYEKL. The CDR3 loop spans 18 amino acids. In nucleotides, the CDR3 is TGCGCCAGCAGCCGCACGTCAGGAAGGGGGCCTTTGGCCGGGGAGCTGTTTTTT. This translates into CASSRTSGRGPLAGELFF.

This clonotype has ten or more counts. The chain uses TRBV24-1 and TRBJ1-1; possible D gene TRBD1, 6 bases. Trimming removed 2 bases at V and 5 bases at J, with 14 bases between. Germline V lookup: CDR1 KGHDR, CDR2 SFDVKD. The CDR3 is made up of 15 amino acids. The CDR3 bases are TGTGCCACCAGTGATTCTGGGAAGGGGGTAACTGAAGCTTTCTTT. Its protein is CATSDSGKGVTEAFF.

This clonotype showed up many times. The chain employs TRBV19 and TRBJ2-2; D uncertain. CDR3 length: 12 residues. Germline assignment: CDR1 LNHDA and CDR2 SQIVND (reference sequence). The germline V and J ends were trimmed by 7 bases and 0 bases, with 3 bases remaining between them. The CDR3 nucleotides read TGTGCCAGTAAGGCGAACACCGGGGAGCTGTTTTTT. Translated, it gives CASKANTGELFF.